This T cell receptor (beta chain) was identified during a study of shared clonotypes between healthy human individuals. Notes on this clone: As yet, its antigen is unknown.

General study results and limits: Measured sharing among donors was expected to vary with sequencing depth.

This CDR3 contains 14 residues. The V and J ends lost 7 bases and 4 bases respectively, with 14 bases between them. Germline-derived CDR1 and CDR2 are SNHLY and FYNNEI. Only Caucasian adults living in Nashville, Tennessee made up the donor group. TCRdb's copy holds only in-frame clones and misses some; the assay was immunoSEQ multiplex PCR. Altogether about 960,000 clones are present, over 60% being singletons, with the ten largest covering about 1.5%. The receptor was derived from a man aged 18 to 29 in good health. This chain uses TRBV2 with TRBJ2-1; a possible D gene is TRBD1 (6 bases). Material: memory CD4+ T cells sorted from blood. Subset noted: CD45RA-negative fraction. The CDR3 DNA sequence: TGTGCCAGCAAACCAAAGGGGGATTACAATGAGCAGTTCTTC. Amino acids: CASKPKGDYNEQFF.